The TCR beta chain described here comes from a study of PD-L1 blockade in urothelial cancer (dated 2017 in TCRdb). Context from the whole study: Every patient began therapy at some point between 2013 and 2015 and was given atezolizumab 1,200 mg intravenously every 3 weeks. About nine tenths of the roughly 29 patients were males with bladder-origin urothelial cancer, and about 60% of the roughly 29 reported a prior smoking history. An ECOG performance status of 0 or 1 was recorded for the patients, and 0 to 3 prior chemotherapy regimens had been received by the patients. Blood samples were analyzed at 3 weeks after treatment start (second dose) and at 6 weeks after treatment start. A median of 141,255 T cells and approximately 86,000 unique TCRs was obtained from blood samples, and a median clonality of roughly 0.082 was observed. An exploratory multi-omic analysis was conducted of the somatic, immune and clinical correlates of response to PD-L1 blockade with atezolizumab in urothelial cancer. Pretreatment tumor samples and matched peripheral blood, collected serially before and after atezolizumab treatment, underwent TCR sequencing. Durable clinical benefit meant progression-free survival longer than 6 months, and TCR features were also tested against progression-free and overall survival. In the same patients, whole exome sequencing and RNA sequencing of pretreatment tumors were performed in addition to TCR sequencing. Several patients reached durable clinical benefit, while 20 to 25 patients did not. Twenty-nine patients had pretreatment blood TCR-seq, some 25 had at least one posttreatment blood collection, and some 25 had tumor TCR-seq. Broad study findings and their caveats: Because the sample size was small (n of about 29) and many exploratory analyses were performed, the results are intended to be hypothesis-generating. Among patients with durable benefit, tumor-associated TCR clones showed greater expansion in peripheral blood 3 weeks after treatment started (n of about 21, p = 0.022). Improved progression-free and overall survival was associated with having pretreatment peripheral blood TCR clonality below the median.

Via the germline V gene, CDR1 is KGHSH and CDR2 LQKENI. Cut back by 3 bases and 0 bases, the V and J ends lie 6 bases apart. The CDR3 sequence holds 13 residues, the cysteine and phenylalanine included. The CDR3 DNA has 39 bases and is translated from base 1. The cohort included 25 to 30 patients with locally advanced or metastatic urothelial carcinoma who were treated at Memorial Sloan Kettering on a trial protocol. Peripheral blood mononuclear cells were collected pretreatment and during treatment, with between 1 and 8 total time points per patient. The Qiagen DNeasy Blood extraction kit was used to purify genomic DNA from total PBMCs and tumor samples. PBMCs were collected pretreatment and during treatment, and were isolated and stored as previously described. Each PCR received spiked-in synthetic TCR analog templates so that absolute template abundance could be estimated from read counts. The immunoSEQ assay was used to amplify TCRbeta CDR3 regions from genomic DNA with bias-controlled V and J gene primers. Sequencing of rearranged TCRbeta segments was done at approximately 20X coverage. From the authors' description of their analysis: Clustering was used to correct sequencing errors, and CDR3s were annotated against IMGT to assign V, D and J genes. Only productive TCRbeta rearrangements were used in downstream analyses, excluding out-of-frame or stop-codon sequences. Clonality was calculated as one minus the Shannon entropy normalized by the log of the number of unique productive sequences. Fisher's exact test with Benjamini-Hochberg correction, using a cutoff of adjusted p below 0.01, was how clones that differed between time points or between blood and tumor were identified. This immuneACCESS table, as held by TCRdb, lists in-frame sequences with V and J called but not all clones. Of the missing ones, under half trace to an unresolved V gene in checked studies; the others have no known cause. The V and J calls and clone size are taken from that table; D and trimming were inferred from the DNA. The table for this sample lists 56,000 or so clones; 70% to 90% of them were counted only once. The leading ten clones occupy roughly 2.8% of the sample.

As regards this clone: Its antigen remains undetermined. No base quality values were provided; no much bigger clone lies one nucleotide off.

Sequencing used PBMCs, obtained around atezolizumab (anti-PD-L1) treatment. The clonotype was recovered from a man in his fifties with urothelial cancer. Recombination joined TRBV18 with TRBJ2-7; the D gene cannot be resolved reliably. The CDR3 is CASSPTSSYEQYF. The bases are TGTGCCAGCTCACCTACGAGCTCCTACGAGCAGTACTTC.